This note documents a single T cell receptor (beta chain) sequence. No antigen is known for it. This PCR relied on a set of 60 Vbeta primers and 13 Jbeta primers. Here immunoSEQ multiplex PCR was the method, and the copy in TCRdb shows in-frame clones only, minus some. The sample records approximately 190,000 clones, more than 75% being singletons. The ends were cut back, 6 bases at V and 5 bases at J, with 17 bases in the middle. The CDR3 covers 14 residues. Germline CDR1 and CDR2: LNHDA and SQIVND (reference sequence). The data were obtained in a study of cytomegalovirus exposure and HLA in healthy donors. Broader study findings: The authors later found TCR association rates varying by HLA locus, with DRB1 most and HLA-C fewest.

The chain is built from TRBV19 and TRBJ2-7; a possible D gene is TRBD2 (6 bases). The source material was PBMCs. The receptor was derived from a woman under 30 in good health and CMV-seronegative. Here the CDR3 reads CASSRDGGLDEQYF. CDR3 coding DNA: TGTGCCAGTAGCCGCGACGGGGGTTTGGACGAGCAGTACTTC.